This TCR beta chain was retrieved from a study of vaccination and CD4 T cells after COVID-19. Study details: Overlapping spike pools from SARS-CoV-2 and HCoV-NL63, HCoV-OC43 and HCoV-229E served as culture stimuli. Whole-study findings and limits: There was no significant change from approximately 21 to 38 median reactive clonotypes.

The sample's treatment: approximately nine-day PBMC culture with coronavirus spike peptide pools or control peptides (ViraFEST assay). Sequenced with the Oncomine TCR Beta short-read assay was DNA taken from cultured CD4+ T cells. TCRdb re-called the PCR reads with MiXCR, one entry per CDR3 protein. Here the sample spans 8,400 or so distinct CDR3 sequences, roughly 60% being singletons. CDR3 length equals 15 residues. CDR1 MNHNS and CDR2 SASEGT come from the germline V gene. V was pared by 9 bases and J by 0 bases, with 15 bases between. As for this clonotype: What it binds is unknown.

This sequence joins TRBV6-1 and TRBJ2-4; D is uncertain. The sequence derives from a human donor who had recovered from COVID-19. Input material: CD4+ T cells from blood, cultured in vitro. CDR3 sequence reads: CASKVSGLAKNIQYF. CDR3 in DNA: TGTGCCAGTAAAGTTAGTGGATTAGCCAAAAACATTCAGTACTTC.